The T cell receptor (beta chain) under discussion was sequenced for a study of T cell responses to AZD1222 COVID-19 vaccine. On the study more broadly: Second-dose groups at about 4 or about 12 weeks were pooled.

Study-level results: Researchers report vaccine-associated CD4 TCRs spanning spike, with dominance at 160-218 and 743-854.

This table comes from immunoSEQ multiplex PCR, and its TCRdb copy is limited to in-frame clones, with some not included. The sample carries about 120,000 clones, roughly 88% recorded once. V shed 6 bases, J shed 3 bases, and the junction held 5 bases outside the gene matches. Germline V gene data show CDR1 as SGHNT and CDR2 as YENEEA. The CDR3 sequence is 16 residues long. In regard to this clone: Its antigen is not identified.

The receptor's source is an adult in good health. Sequenced here: peripheral blood, sampled on day 0 of AZD1222 vaccination. The chain employs TRBV11-3 and TRBJ2-1; 13 bases are a match to TRBD2. CDR3: CASSSRTSGGYNEQFF. The CDR3 DNA sequence: TGTGCCAGCAGTTCACGGACTAGCGGGGGCTACAATGAGCAGTTCTTC.